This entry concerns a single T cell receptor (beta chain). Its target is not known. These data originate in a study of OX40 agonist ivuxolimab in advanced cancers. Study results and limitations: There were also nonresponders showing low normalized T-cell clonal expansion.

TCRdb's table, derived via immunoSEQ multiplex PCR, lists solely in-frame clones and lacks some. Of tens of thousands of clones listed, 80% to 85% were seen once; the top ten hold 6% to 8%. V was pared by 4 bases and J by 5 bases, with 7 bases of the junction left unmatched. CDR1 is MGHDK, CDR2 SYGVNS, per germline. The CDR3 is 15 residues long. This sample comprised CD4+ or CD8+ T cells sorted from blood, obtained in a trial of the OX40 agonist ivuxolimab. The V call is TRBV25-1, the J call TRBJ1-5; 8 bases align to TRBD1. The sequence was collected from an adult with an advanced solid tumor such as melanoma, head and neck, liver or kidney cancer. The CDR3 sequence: CASSGRTGWDQPQHF. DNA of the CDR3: TGTGCCAGCAGTGGCCGGACAGGGTGGGATCAGCCCCAGCATTTT.